The clone carrying this T cell receptor (beta chain) was picked up a small number of times. The data derive from a study of T cell repertoires in cytomegalovirus infection. TCRdb used MiXCR to reprocess the reads, holding one entry per CDR3 protein. The table includes just under 550,000 distinct CDR3 sequences, approximately 26% detected once. The ends were cut back, 6 bases at V and 6 bases at J, with 14 bases in the middle. Per germline, CDR1 SNHLY and CDR2 FYNNEI. CDR3 length equals 13 residues. The rearrangement links TRBV2 to TRBJ1-1; the D gene is possibly TRBD1 (5 bases). Material: PBMCs. The receptor was derived from a human donor in good health (CMV status not recorded). Some clones in this sample may be carry-over from other donors' samples. CDR3 nucleotide sequence: TGTGCCAGCAGGCGGACAAGTGGCGCTGAAGCTTTCTTT. Protein: CASRRTSGAEAFF.